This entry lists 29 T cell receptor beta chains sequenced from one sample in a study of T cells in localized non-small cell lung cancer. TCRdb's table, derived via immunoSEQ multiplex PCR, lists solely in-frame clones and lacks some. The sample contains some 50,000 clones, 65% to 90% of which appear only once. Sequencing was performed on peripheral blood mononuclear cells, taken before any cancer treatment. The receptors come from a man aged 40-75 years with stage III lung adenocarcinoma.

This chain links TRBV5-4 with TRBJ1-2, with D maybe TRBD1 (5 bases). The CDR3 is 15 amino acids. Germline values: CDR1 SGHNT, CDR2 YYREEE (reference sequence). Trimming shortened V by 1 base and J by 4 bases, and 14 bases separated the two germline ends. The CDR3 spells CASSLPNGGVYGYTF. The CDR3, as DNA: TGTGCCAGCAGCTTGCCTAATGGGGGGGTCTATGGCTACACCTTC.

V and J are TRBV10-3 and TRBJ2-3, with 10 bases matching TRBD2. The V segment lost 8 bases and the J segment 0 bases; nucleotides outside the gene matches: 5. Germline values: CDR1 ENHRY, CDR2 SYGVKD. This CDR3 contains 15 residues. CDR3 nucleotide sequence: TGTGCCATCTTGAGCGGGGGGGCTAGCACAGATACGCAGTATTTT. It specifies CAILSGGASTDTQYF.

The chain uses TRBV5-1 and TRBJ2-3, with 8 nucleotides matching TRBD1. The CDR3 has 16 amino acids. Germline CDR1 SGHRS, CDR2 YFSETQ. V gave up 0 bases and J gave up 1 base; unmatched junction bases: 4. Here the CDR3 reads CASSLARGPGTDTQYF. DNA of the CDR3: TGCGCCAGCAGCTTGGCCAGGGGGCCTGGCACAGATACGCAGTATTTT.

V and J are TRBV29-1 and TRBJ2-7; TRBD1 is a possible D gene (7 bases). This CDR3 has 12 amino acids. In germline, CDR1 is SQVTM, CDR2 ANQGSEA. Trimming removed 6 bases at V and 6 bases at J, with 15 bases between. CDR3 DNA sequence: TGCAGCGTCGCATCAGGGGGGCTCGAGCAGTACTTC. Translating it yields CSVASGGLEQYF.

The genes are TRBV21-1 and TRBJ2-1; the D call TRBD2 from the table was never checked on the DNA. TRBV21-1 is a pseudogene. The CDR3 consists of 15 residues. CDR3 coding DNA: TGTGCCAGCAGCAAAGGACTAGCGGGGGGCCATGAGCAGTTCTTC. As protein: CASSKGLAGGHEQFF.

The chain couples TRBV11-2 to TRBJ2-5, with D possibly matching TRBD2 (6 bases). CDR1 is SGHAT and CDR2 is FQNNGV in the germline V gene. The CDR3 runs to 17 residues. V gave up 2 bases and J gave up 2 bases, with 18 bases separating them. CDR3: CASSLYYTGDLQETQYF. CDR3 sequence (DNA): TGTGCCAGCAGCTTATATTATACGGGGGACCTTCAAGAGACCCAGTACTTC. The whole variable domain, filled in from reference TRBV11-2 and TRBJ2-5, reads EAGVAQSPRYKIIEKRQSVAFWCNPISGHATLYWYQQILGQGPKLLIQFQNNGVVDDSQLPKDRFSAERLKGVDSTLKIQPAKLEDSAVYLCASSLYYTGDLQETQYFGPGTRLLVL.

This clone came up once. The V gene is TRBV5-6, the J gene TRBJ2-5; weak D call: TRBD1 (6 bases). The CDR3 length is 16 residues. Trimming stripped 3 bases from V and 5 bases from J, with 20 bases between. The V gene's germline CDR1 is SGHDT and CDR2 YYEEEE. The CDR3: CASSWWLQGSGETQYF. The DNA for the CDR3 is TGTGCCAGCAGCTGGTGGCTACAGGGTTCGGGTGAGACCCAGTACTTC.

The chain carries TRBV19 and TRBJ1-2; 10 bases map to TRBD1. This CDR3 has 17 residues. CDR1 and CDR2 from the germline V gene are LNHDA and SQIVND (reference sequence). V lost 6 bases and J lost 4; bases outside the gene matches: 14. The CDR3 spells CASSLETGGLLFYGYTF. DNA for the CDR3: TGTGCCAGTAGCCTTGAGACAGGGGGCCTTCTCTTCTATGGCTACACCTTC. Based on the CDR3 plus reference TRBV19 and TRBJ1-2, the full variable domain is DGGITQSPKYLFRKEGQNVTLSCEQNLNHDAMYWYRQDPGQGLRLIYYSQIVNDFQKGDIAEGYSVSREKKESFPLTVTSAQKNPTAFYLCASSLETGGLLFYGYTFGSGTRLTVV.

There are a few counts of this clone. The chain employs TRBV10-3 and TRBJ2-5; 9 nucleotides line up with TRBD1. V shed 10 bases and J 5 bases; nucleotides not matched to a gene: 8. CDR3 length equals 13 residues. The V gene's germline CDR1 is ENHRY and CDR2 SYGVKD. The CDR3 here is CATRQGVEETQYF. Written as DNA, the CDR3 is TGTGCCACAAGACAGGGGGTTGAGGAGACCCAGTACTTC.

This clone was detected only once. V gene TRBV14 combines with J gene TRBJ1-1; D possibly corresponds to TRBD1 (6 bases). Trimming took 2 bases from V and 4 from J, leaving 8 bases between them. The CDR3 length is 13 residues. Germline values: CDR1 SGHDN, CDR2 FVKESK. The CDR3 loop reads CASSQTRGTEAFF. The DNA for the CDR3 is TGTGCCAGCAGCCAAACCAGGGGCACTGAAGCTTTCTTT.

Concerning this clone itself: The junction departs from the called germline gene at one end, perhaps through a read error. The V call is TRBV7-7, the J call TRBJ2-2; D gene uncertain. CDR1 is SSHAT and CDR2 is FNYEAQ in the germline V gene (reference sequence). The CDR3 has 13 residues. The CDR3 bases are TGTGCTAGCAGCCCCTTAGGATCCGGGGAGCTGTTTTTT. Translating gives CASSPLGSGELFF.

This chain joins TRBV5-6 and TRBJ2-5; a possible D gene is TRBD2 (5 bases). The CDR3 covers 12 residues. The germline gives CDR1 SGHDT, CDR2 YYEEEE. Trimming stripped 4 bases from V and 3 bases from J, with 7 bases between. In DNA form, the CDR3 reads TGTGCCAGCAGCCTGGGAGAAGAGACCCAGTACTTC. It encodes CASSLGEETQYF.

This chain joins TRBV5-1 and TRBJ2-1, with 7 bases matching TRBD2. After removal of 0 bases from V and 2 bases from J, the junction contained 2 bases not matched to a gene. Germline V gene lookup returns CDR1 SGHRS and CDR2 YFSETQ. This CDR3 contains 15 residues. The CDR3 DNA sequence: TGCGCCAGCAGCTTGGTTGCGGGGGCCTACAATGAGCAGTTCTTC. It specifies CASSLVAGAYNEQFF.

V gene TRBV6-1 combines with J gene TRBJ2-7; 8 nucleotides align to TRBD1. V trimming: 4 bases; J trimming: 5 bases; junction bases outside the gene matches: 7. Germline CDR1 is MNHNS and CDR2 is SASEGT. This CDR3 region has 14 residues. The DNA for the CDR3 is TGTGCCAGCAGTGCCCCCGGACAGGGAAACGAGCAGTACTTC. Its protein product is CASSAPGQGNEQYF.

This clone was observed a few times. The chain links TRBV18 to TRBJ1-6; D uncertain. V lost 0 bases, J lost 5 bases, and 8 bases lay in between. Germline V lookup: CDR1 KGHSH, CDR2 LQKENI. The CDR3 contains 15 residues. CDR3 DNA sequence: TGTGCCAGCTCACCACCGCAAGATCATAATTCACCCCTCCACTTT. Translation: CASSPPQDHNSPLHF.

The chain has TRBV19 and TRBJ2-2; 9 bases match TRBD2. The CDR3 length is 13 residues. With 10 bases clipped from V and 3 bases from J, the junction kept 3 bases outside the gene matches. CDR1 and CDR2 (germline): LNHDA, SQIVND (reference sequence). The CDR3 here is CATVAGDTGELFF. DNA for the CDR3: TGTGCCACAGTAGCGGGAGACACCGGGGAGCTGTTTTTT.

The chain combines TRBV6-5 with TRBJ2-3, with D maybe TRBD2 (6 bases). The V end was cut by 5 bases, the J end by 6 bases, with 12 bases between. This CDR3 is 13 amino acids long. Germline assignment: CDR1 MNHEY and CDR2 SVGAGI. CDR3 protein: CASSVRLGDTQYF. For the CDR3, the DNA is TGTGCCAGCAGTGTCCGACTAGGGGATACGCAGTATTTT.

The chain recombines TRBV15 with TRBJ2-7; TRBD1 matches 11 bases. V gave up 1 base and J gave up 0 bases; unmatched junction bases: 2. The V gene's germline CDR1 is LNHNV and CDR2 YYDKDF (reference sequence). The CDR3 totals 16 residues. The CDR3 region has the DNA TGTGCCACCAGCAGAGCCGGGACAGGGGGCTCCTACGAGCAGTACTTC. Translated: CATSRAGTGGSYEQYF.

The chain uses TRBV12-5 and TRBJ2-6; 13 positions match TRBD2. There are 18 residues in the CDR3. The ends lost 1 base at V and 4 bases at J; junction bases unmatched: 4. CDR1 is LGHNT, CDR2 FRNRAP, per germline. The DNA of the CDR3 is TGTGCTAGTGGTTTGGGACTAGCGGGGGGATCCGGGGCCAACGTCCTGACTTTC. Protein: CASGLGLAGGSGANVLTF.

For the CDR3, the DNA is TGCGCCAGCAGCTCCTCCGGGACTAGCGGCAATAATGAGCAGTTCTTC. It encodes CASSSSGTSGNNEQFF. This sequence joins TRBV5-1 and TRBJ2-1; 11 bases match TRBD2. This CDR3 is built from 16 residues. The germline gives CDR1 SGHRS, CDR2 YFSETQ. The ends lost 3 bases at V and 7 bases at J; junction bases unmatched: 9.

CDR3 nucleotide sequence: TGCAGCGTTGAAGATACAGGGACGGAGGAGACCCAGTACTTC. It specifies CSVEDTGTEETQYF. This rearrangement joins TRBV29-1 to TRBJ2-5, with D possibly being TRBD1 (6 bases). With 0 bases removed from V and 5 bases from J, the gap between germline ends came to 13 bases. Germline V gives CDR1 SQVTM, CDR2 ANQGSEA. The CDR3 length is 14 residues.

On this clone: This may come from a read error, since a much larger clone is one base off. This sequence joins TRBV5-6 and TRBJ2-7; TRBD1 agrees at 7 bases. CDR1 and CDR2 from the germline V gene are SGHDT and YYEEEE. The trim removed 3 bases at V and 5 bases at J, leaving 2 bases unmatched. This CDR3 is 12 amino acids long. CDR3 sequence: CASSSDRHEQYF. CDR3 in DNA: TGTGCCAGCAGCTCGGACAGGCACGAGCAGTACTTC.

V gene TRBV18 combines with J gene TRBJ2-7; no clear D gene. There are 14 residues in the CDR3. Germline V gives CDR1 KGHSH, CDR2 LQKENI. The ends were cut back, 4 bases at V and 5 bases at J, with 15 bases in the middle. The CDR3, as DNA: TGTGCCAGCTCACGTGGACCTCGTTTCGACGAGCAGTACTTC. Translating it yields CASSRGPRFDEQYF.

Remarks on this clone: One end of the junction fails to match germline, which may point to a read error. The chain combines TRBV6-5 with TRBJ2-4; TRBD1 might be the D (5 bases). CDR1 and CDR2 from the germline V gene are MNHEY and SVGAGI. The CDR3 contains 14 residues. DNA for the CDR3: TGTACCAGCAGGTCAGGGCTAACCAAAAACATTCAGTACTTC. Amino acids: CTSRSGLTKNIQYF.

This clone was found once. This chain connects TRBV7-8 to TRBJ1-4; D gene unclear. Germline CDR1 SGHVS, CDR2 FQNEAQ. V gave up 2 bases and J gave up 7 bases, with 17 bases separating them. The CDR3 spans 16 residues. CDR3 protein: CASSLFSGISSEKLFF. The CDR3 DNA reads TGTGCCAGCAGCTTATTTTCAGGCATATCATCTGAAAAACTGTTTTTT.

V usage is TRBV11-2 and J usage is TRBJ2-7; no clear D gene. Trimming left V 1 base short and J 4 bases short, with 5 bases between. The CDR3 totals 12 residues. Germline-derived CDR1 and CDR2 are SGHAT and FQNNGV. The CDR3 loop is CASSLVWYEQYF. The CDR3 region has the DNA TGTGCCAGCAGCTTAGTATGGTACGAGCAGTACTTC.

The CDR3 sequence: CSVPGQGGGNTIYF. Here the CDR3 DNA reads TGCAGCGTTCCAGGACAGGGCGGCGGAAACACCATATATTTT. V is TRBV29-1 and J is TRBJ1-3; 8 bases map to TRBD1. With V trimmed by 5 bases and J by 4 bases, 7 bases remained unmatched. Germline V gene lookup returns CDR1 SQVTM and CDR2 ANQGSEA. The CDR3 loop spans 14 amino acids.

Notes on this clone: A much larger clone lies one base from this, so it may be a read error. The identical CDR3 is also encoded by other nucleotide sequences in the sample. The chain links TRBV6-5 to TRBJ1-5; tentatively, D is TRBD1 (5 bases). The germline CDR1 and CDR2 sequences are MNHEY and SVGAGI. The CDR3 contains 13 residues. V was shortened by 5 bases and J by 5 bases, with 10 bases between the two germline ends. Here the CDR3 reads CASSPSGDQPQHF. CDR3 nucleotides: TGTGCCAGCAGTCCTTCGGGGGATCAGCCCCAGCATTTT.

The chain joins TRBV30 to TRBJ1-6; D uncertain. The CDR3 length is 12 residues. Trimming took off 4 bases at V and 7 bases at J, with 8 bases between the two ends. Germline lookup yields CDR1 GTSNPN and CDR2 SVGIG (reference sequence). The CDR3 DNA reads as TGTGCCTGGACAGGCCTAAATTCACCCCTCCACTTT. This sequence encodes CAWTGLNSPLHF.